Listed below are T cell receptor beta chains from one sample, sequenced in a study of Graves' ophthalmopathy and Graves' hyperthyroidism. Via MiXCR, TCRdb re-called the multiplex PCR reads, giving one row per CDR3 protein. The repertoire includes more than 550,000 distinct CDR3 sequences, 35% to 50% of them detected once, and around 3.3% sits in the top ten. Sequencing input: peripheral blood. These receptors were collected from an adult man with Graves' ophthalmopathy. Each CDR3 is given without its conserved first and last residue. A D gene is named only where the DNA matches it firmly.

D	J	V	CDR3
TRBD1	TRBJ1-4	TRBV5-1	ASSPTGLELF
TRBD1	TRBJ1-1	TRBV9	ASSQEDRGRDAF
TRBD2	TRBJ2-2	TRBV7-9	ASSPGTSGDTGELL
-	TRBJ1-2	TRBV6-1	ASSHDTVANYGYT
-	TRBJ2-2	TRBV9	ASSVGLVGTNTGELF
-	TRBJ2-3	TRBV11-2	ASSPVGSHTQY
-	TRBJ1-5	TRBV2	ASSEAGGYEQPQH
-	TRBJ1-2	TRBV4-1	ASSQARTYNYGYT
TRBD1	TRBJ1-1	TRBV7-2	ASSPLRGEATEAF
-	TRBJ2-5	TRBV20-1	SARQGGKETQY